A single sample is the source of the 20 T cell receptor beta chains below, sequenced in a study of T cell clonotyping in hematopoietic cell transplantation. Regarding time point: recipient sample about 28 days before transplant, after cytoreduction. Produced via immunoSEQ multiplex PCR; TCRdb's table is partial and in-frame only. Here the sample spans some 50,000 clones, roughly 80% being singletons. This specimen was peripheral blood mononuclear cells, taken before stem cell transplant. These receptors all stem from a man in his 60s with myelodysplastic syndrome. Some clones in this sample may be carry-over from other donors' samples.

This chain uses TRBV7-8 with TRBJ1-6; the match to TRBD1 covers 10 bases. The CDR3 length is 18 residues. Germline V gene lookup returns CDR1 SGHVS and CDR2 FQNEAQ. Unmatched junction bases numbered 4, after V lost 0 bases and J lost 2 bases. CDR3 sequence: CASSLATGGRTYNSPLHF. CDR3 coding DNA: TGTGCCAGCAGCTTAGCGACAGGGGGCCGGACCTATAATTCACCCCTCCACTTT.

The genes are TRBV5-6 and TRBJ2-6; D is unresolved. The germline V gene encodes CDR1 SGHDT and CDR2 YYEEEE. V shed 7 bases and J shed 0 bases, with 23 bases lying between them. The CDR3 totals 19 residues. The CDR3 region has the DNA TGTGCCAGCTCCCTTCTGGTGTCCAGAACCCCCTCTGGGGCCAACGTCCTGACTTTC. Its translation: CASSLLVSRTPSGANVLTF.

V gene TRBV6-5 combines with J gene TRBJ1-3, with 7 positions matching TRBD1. V dropped 6 bases and J dropped 0; count of bases not matched to a gene: 5. The CDR3 spans 15 residues. Germline V gene lookup returns CDR1 MNHEY and CDR2 SVGAGI. Here the CDR3 DNA reads TGTGCCAGCAGCCCACAGGGGATCTCTGGAAACACCATATATTTT. It yields the protein CASSPQGISGNTIYF.

A single count supports this clone. This sequence joins TRBV18 and TRBJ1-2; tentatively, D is TRBD1 (5 bases). There are 15 residues in the CDR3. V was cut by 0 bases and J by 3 bases, with 11 bases left in between. Germline lookup yields CDR1 KGHSH and CDR2 LQKENI. The CDR3 loop is CASSPPSKQDYGYTF. In DNA form, the CDR3 reads TGTGCCAGCTCACCACCCTCGAAACAGGACTATGGCTACACCTTC.

This chain connects TRBV7-2 to TRBJ2-1; 9 nucleotides match TRBD2. Germline CDR1 and CDR2: SGHTA and FQGNSA. The CDR3 extends over 15 amino acids. V was pared by 5 bases and J by 0 bases, with 2 bases of the junction left unmatched. CDR3 amino acids: CASSVRGGSYNEQFF. The CDR3 region has the DNA TGTGCCAGCAGCGTGCGGGGGGGCTCCTACAATGAGCAGTTCTTC.

Points on this clone: The sample has other DNA sequences that encode this CDR3 too. This chain joins TRBV6-5 and TRBJ1-1, with TRBD1 as a possible D gene (5 bases). The CDR3 covers 13 residues. Trimming took off 6 bases at V and 5 bases at J, with 13 bases between the two ends. Looked up from germline, CDR1 is MNHEY and CDR2 is SVGAGI. The DNA for the CDR3 is TGTGCCAGCAGCCGGGGGGTCGGGACTGAAGCTTTCTTT. It translates to CASSRGVGTEAFF.

The chain uses TRBV7-9 and TRBJ2-7, with TRBD1 matching 10 bases. Germline V gene data show CDR1 as SEHNR and CDR2 as FQNEAQ (reference sequence). This CDR3 spans 15 amino acids. Trimming took 1 base from V and 3 from J; bases not matched to a gene: 3. The CDR3 region is CASSLEGQGHYEQYF. The CDR3, as DNA: TGTGCCAGCAGCTTAGAGGGACAGGGGCACTACGAGCAGTACTTC.

The chain combines TRBV7-2 with TRBJ1-3; tentative D call: TRBD1 (6 bases). In germline, CDR1 is SGHTA, CDR2 FQGNSA. The CDR3 is 14 amino acids. V was trimmed by 5 bases and J by 2 bases, leaving 10 bases between them. Here the CDR3 reads CASSPRQAGNTIYF. The CDR3, as DNA: TGTGCCAGCAGCCCGCGACAGGCTGGAAACACCATATATTTT. The full variable domain, with the rest looked up from reference TRBV7-2 and TRBJ1-3, is GAGVSQSPSNKVTEKGKDVELRCDPISGHTALYWYRQSLGQGLEFLIYFQGNSAPDKSGLPSDRFSAERTGGSVSTLTIQRTQQEDSAVYLCASSPRQAGNTIYFGEGSWLTVV.

The chain couples TRBV6-5 to TRBJ1-2, with a possible D match to TRBD1 (6 bases). Germline values: CDR1 MNHEY, CDR2 SVGAGI. CDR3 length: 16 amino acids. V lost 4 bases and J lost 6, with 21 bases in between. The CDR3 DNA reads as TGTGCCAGCAGTTTCTATCCAGGGGAGGTCTTTCATGGCTACACCTTC. Amino acids: CASSFYPGEVFHGYTF.

This clone was recorded only once. V is TRBV6-5 and J is TRBJ1-3; D is possibly TRBD1 (6 bases). The CDR3 has 16 residues. Germline lookup yields CDR1 MNHEY and CDR2 SVGAGI. The V gene lost 4 bases and the J gene lost 4 bases, with 17 bases spanning the gap. DNA of the CDR3: TGTGCCAGCAGTTCCAAGGGGGGCTTCGGAGGAAACACCATATATTTT. The encoded protein is CASSSKGGFGGNTIYF.

CDR3 nucleotide sequence: TGTGCCAGCAGTCATAGCTCTGGAAACACCATATATTTT. Amino acids: CASSHSSGNTIYF. The V gene is TRBV27, the J gene TRBJ1-3; D unclear. V was trimmed by 5 bases and J by 0 bases, leaving 5 bases between them. Germline lookup yields CDR1 MNHEY and CDR2 SMNVEV (reference sequence). There are 13 residues in the CDR3.

The chain joins TRBV4-3 to TRBJ1-1; D gene unclear. The CDR3 extends over 14 amino acids. Germline values: CDR1 LGHNA, CDR2 YSLEER. V shed 4 bases and J shed 1 base, with 10 bases lying between them. CDR3 in amino acids: CASSRGPANTEAFF. CDR3 DNA sequence: TGCGCCAGCAGCCGCGGGCCAGCGAACACTGAAGCTTTCTTT.

V and J are TRBV4-3 and TRBJ2-1; TRBD1 might be the D (6 bases). Trimming stripped 1 base from V and 8 bases from J, with 15 bases between. The CDR3 covers 15 residues. Per the germline V gene, CDR1 is LGHNA and CDR2 is YSLEER. CDR3: CASSQGQTGPHEQFF. The CDR3 bases are TGCGCCAGCAGCCAAGGACAGACAGGTCCCCATGAGCAGTTCTTC.

J is TRBJ2-6 and V is TRBV28; the D gene is possibly TRBD2 (5 bases). Germline V gene lookup returns CDR1 MDHEN and CDR2 SYDVKM. The CDR3 consists of 16 residues. V gave up 5 bases and J gave up 2 bases, with 13 bases separating them. The CDR3 is CASSPVLRAGANVLTF. The CDR3 bases are TGTGCCAGCAGTCCCGTCCTGCGGGCTGGGGCCAACGTCCTGACTTTC.

The rearrangement joins TRBV15 to TRBJ1-2; D may be TRBD1 (6 bases). Germline V lookup: CDR1 LNHNV, CDR2 YYDKDF (reference sequence). The germline V and J ends were trimmed by 5 bases and 5 bases, with 27 bases remaining between them. The CDR3 runs 18 residues. In DNA, the CDR3 is TGTGCCACCAGCCCAGGGCCCGGTAGGCCAGGGGATAATTATGGCTACACCTTC. Translation: CATSPGPGRPGDNYGYTF.

V is TRBV28 and J is TRBJ2-7, with D uncertain. Trimming cost V 8 bases and J 4 bases, with 9 bases left between them. Germline loops: CDR1 MDHEN, CDR2 SYDVKM. The CDR3 spans 11 residues. The CDR3 nucleotides read TGTGCCAGCCGACTTATGTACGAGCAGTACTTC. Translation gives CASRLMYEQYF. Complete variable domain (other parts from reference TRBV28 and TRBJ2-7): DVKVTQSSRYLVKRTGEKVFLECVQDMDHENMFWYRQDPGLGLRLIYFSYDVKMKEKGDIPEGYSVSREKKERFSLILESASTNQTSMYLCASRLMYEQYFGPGTRLTVT.

The rearrangement links TRBV2 to TRBJ2-1; 7 nucleotides agree with TRBD1. Losses at the gene ends were 4 bases for V and 8 bases for J; bases not matched to a gene: 8. Germline values: CDR1 SNHLY, CDR2 FYNNEI. CDR3 length: 14 amino acids. The chain's CDR3 is CASSVSTGSDEQFF. The CDR3, as DNA: TGTGCCAGCAGTGTCTCGACAGGGTCGGATGAGCAGTTCTTC. Filled out from reference TRBV2 and TRBJ2-1, the complete variable domain reads EPEVTQTPSHQVTQMGQEVILRCVPISNHLYFYWYRQILGQKVEFLVSFYNNEISEKSEIFDDQFSVERPDGSNFTLKIRSTKLEDSAMYFCASSVSTGSDEQFFGPGTRLTVL.

The V and J genes are TRBV27 and TRBJ1-6; 7 bases map to TRBD1. The CDR3 extends over 15 amino acids. Trimming cost V 7 bases and J 7 bases; bases outside gene matches: 10. From germline, CDR1 is MNHEY and CDR2 SMNVEV (reference sequence). CDR3 loop: CASKEGAKPNSPLHF. The CDR3 coding sequence is TGTGCCAGCAAGGAGGGGGCGAAACCAAATTCACCCCTCCACTTT.

The chain combines TRBV12-5 with TRBJ1-1; tentative D call: TRBD1 (6 bases). Trimming cost V 2 bases and J 5 bases, with 15 bases left between them. The CDR3 runs 15 residues. CDR1 is LGHNT, CDR2 FRNRAP, per germline. The chain's CDR3 is CASGLIGAGATEAFF. CDR3 bases: TGTGCTAGTGGTTTGATAGGGGCAGGGGCGACTGAAGCTTTCTTT.

The rearrangement joins TRBV19 to TRBJ1-1; 7 bases are a match to TRBD1. V shed 3 bases and J 1 base; nucleotides not matched to a gene: 2. This CDR3 is 14 amino acids long. CDR1 is LNHDA and CDR2 is SQIVND in the germline V gene (reference sequence). CDR3 sequence (DNA): TGTGCCAGTAGTATTACAGGGGCGAACACTGAAGCTTTCTTT. This gives the protein CASSITGANTEAFF.